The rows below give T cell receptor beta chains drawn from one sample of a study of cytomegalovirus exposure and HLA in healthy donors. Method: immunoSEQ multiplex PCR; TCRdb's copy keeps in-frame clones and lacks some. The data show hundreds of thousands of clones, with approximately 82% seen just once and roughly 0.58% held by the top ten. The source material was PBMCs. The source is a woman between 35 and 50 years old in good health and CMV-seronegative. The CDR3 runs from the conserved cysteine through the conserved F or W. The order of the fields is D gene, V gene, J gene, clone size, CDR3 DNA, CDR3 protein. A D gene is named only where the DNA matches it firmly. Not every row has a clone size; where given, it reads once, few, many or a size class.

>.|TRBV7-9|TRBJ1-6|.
TGTGCCAGCAGCTTAGGTCTGGGCTCACCCCTCCACTTT
CASSLGLGSPLHF
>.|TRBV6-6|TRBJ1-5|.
TGTGCCAGCAGTTATGACACAGATCAGCCCCAGCATTTT
CASSYDTDQPQHF
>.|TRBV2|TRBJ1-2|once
TGTGCCAGCAGTGAACGGGGGTTTGGCTACACCTTC
CASSERGFGYTF
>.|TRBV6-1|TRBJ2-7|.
TGTGCCAGCAGTGAGGAGGACCAGGGGAACTACGAGCAGTACTTC
CASSEEDQGNYEQYF
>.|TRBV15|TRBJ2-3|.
TGTGCCACCAGCAGAGATGAGGGCTCAGATACGCAGTATTTT
CATSRDEGSDTQYF
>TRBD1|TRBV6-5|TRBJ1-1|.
TGTGCCAGCAGTGACAGGGGGCTGAACACTGAAGCTTTCTTT
CASSDRGLNTEAFF
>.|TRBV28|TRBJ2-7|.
TGTGCCAGCAGTTTATGGGGGCAGGGGGGCTCCTACGAGCAGTACTTC
CASSLWGQGGSYEQYF
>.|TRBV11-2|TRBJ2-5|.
TGTGCCAGCAGCCCGAGATCCCCCGGGAGCCAAGAGACCCAGTACTTC
CASSPRSPGSQETQYF
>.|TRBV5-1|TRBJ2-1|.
TGCGCCAGCAGAGCGGCAGGGGGACTGAGGGACAATGAGCAGTTCTTC
CASRAAGGLRDNEQFF
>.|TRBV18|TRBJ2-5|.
TGTGCCAGCTCACCAGTACTTGGGAGACAAGAGACCCAGTACTTC
CASSPVLGRQETQYF
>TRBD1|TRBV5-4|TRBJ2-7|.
TGTGCCAGCAGCTTCCCGGGACAGGGCGACGAGCAGTACTTC
CASSFPGQGDEQYF
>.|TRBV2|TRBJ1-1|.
TGTGCCAGCAGTTCCAGGGTGAACACTGAAGCTTTCTTT
CASSSRVNTEAFF
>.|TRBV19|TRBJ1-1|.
TGTGCCAGTAGTATGCGGGGGAAGAACACTGAAGCTTTCTTT
CASSMRGKNTEAFF
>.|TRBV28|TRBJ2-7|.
TGTGCCAGCAACCCTTTGTCCGGAGGGCAGTACTTC
CASNPLSGGQYF
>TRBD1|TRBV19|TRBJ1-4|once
TGTGCCAGTAGTACCTGGACAGGGGAGAAACATGAAAAACTGTTTTTT
CASSTWTGEKHEKLFF
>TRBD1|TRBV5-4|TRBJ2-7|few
TGTGCCAGCAGCCCTGGACAGGGGGCCCTCAAGCCCCACGAGCAGTACTTC
CASSPGQGALKPHEQYF
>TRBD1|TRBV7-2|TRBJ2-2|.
TGTGCCAGCAGCCCTAGGGGGCTGGGGCCTACTTGGACCGGGGAGCTGTTTTTT
CASSPRGLGPTWTGELFF
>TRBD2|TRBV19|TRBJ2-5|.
TGTGCCAGTAGTACACAGCGGGGGAGAGAGCAGTACTTC
CASSTQRGREQYF
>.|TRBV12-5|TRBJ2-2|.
TGTGCTAGTGGTTTTTCGGGTTGGAGTACCGGGGAGCTGTTTTTT
CASGFSGWSTGELFF
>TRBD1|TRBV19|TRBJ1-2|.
TGTGCCAGTAGTAGGGACAGGGAAGGATATGGCTACACCTTC
CASSRDREGYGYTF
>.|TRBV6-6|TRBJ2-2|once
TGTGCCAGCAGTTCCTCGATAGTCGGGAACACCGGGGAGCTGTTTTTT
CASSSSIVGNTGELFF
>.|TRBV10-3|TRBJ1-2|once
TGTGCCATCAGTGAGGGGGGCAACTATGGCTACACCTTC
CAISEGGNYGYTF
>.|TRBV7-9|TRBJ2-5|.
TGTGCCAGCAGCTTAGCGACAGGTCAAGAGACCCAGTACTTC
CASSLATGQETQYF
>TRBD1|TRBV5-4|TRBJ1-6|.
TGTGCCAGCAGACAGGGACAGGGGACTTCACCCCTCCACTTT
CASRQGQGTSPLHF
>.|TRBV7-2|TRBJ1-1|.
TGTGCCAGCAGCCTTACCCGGCGGGACACTGAAGCTTTCTTT
CASSLTRRDTEAFF
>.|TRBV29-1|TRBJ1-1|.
TGCAGCGTTGAAGCACAGGGCGTCGCTTTCTTT
CSVEAQGVAFF
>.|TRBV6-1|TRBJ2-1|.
TGTGCCAGCAGAGCGGGACACGGACAGCACAATGAGCAGTTCTTC
CASRAGHGQHNEQFF
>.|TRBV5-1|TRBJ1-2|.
TGCGCCAGCAGCTTGGTAGGCAGGGAAGGCTACACCTTC
CASSLVGREGYTF
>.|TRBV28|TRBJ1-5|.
TGTGCCAGCATTATGAGGGGGTATCAGCCCCAGCATTTT
CASIMRGYQPQHF
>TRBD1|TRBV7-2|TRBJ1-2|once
TGTGCCAGCAGCTCCGACAGGGTAGTCGGCTACACCTTC
CASSSDRVVGYTF
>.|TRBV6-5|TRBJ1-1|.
TGTGCCAGCAGTCTGAACAGGGACACTGAAGCTTTCTTT
CASSLNRDTEAFF
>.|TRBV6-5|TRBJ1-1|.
TGTGCCAGCAGTTATGGGGGGTCCACTGAAGCTTTCTTT
CASSYGGSTEAFF
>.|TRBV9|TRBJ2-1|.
TGTGCCAGCAGCCCCGGGAGCTCCTACAATGAGCAGTTCTTC
CASSPGSSYNEQFF
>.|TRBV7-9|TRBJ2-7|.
TGTGCCAGCAGCTTAAACGTGAGCCCAGACAAGTACTTC
CASSLNVSPDKYF
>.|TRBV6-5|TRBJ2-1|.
TGTGCCAGCAGTTACGGCAGATACGATGAGCAGTTCTTC
CASSYGRYDEQFF
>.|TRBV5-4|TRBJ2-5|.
TGTGCCAGCAGCTTAGACTTTAAAGAGACCCAGTACTTC
CASSLDFKETQYF
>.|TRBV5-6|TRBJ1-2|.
TGTGCCAGCAGTTCGGCTGATCACAGGGCGAATGGCTACACCTTC
CASSSADHRANGYTF
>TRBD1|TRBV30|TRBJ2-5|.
TGTGCCTGGAGTGATGACAGGGGGTCGGGAGAGACCCAGTACTTC
CAWSDDRGSGETQYF
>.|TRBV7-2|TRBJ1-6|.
TGTGCCAGCAGCTTAGAAGTTTGGCGGACAGCTAATTCACCCCTCCACTTT
CASSLEVWRTANSPLHF
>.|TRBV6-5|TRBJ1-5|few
TGTGCCAGCAGTTACTCCTGGCTCCAGCCCCAGCATTTT
CASSYSWLQPQHF
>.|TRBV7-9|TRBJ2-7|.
TGTGCCAGCAGCTTAGGCAGGGATACCTACGAGCAGTACTTC
CASSLGRDTYEQYF
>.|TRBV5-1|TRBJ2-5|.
TGCGCCAGCAGCTTGGTCCCAGGGGGGACGCTCGGGACCCAGTACTTC
CASSLVPGGTLGTQYF
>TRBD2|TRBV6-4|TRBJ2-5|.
TGTGCCAGCAAGAGATTCAAGGGGAAACTAGCGGGGGAAGAGACCCAGTACTTC
CASKRFKGKLAGEETQYF
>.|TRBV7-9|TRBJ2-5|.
TGTGCCAGCAGCTTAGTGGGGGGATCAGAGACCCAGTACTTC
CASSLVGGSETQYF
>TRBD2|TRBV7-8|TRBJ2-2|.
TGTGCCAGCAGCCTCAGCGGGGGGGCCGGCGGGGAGCTGTTTTTT
CASSLSGGAGGELFF
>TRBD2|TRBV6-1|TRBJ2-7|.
TGTGCCAGCATCCAAAGCGGGGGGGCCTACGAGCAGTACTTC
CASIQSGGAYEQYF
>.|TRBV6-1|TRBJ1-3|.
TGTGCCAGCACCATTTCTGGAAACACCATATATTTT
CASTISGNTIYF
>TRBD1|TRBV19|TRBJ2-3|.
TGTGCCAGTAGTATGGGACAGGGAGATACGCAGTATTTT
CASSMGQGDTQYF